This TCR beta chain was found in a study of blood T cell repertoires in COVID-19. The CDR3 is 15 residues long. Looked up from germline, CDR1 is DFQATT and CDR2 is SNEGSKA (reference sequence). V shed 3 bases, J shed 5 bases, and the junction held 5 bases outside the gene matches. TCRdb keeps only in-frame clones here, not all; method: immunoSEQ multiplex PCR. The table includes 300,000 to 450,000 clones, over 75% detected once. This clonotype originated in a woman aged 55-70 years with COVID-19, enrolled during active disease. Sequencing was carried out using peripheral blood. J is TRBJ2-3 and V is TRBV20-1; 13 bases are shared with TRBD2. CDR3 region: CSASRLAGGVDTQYF. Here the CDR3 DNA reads TGCAGTGCTAGTCGACTAGCGGGGGGTGTAGATACGCAGTATTTT.